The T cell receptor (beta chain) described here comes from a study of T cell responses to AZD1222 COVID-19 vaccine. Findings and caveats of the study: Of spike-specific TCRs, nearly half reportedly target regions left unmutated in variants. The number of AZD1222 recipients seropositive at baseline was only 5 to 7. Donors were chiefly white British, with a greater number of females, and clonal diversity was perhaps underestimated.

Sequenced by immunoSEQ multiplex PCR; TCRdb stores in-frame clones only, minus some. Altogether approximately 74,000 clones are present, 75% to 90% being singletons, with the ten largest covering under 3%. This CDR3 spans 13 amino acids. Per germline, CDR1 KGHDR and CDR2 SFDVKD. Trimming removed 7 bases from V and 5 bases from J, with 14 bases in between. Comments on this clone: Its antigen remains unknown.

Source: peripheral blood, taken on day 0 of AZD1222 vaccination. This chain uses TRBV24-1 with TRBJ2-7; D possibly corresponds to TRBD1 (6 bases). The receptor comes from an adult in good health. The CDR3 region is CATRNGQLNEQYF. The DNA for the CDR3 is TGTGCCACCAGAAACGGACAGCTGAACGAGCAGTACTTC.